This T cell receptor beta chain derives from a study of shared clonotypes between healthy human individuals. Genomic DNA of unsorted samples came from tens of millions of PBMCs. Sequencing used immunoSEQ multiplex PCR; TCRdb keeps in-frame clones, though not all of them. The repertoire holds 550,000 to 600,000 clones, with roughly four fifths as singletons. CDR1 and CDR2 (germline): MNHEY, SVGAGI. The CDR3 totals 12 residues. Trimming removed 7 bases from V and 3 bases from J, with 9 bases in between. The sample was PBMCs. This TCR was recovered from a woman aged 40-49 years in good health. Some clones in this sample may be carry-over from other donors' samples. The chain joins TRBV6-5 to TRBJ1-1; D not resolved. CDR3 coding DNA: TGTGCCAGCAAGGAAGGGCACACTGAAGCTTTCTTT. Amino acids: CASKEGHTEAFF.